Listed below are T cell receptor beta chains from one sample, sequenced in a study of shared clonotypes between healthy human individuals. The repertoire was sequenced with immunoSEQ multiplex PCR; TCRdb's copy has only in-frame clones and lacks some. This sample yields some 2 million clones, of which about 94% are seen a single time; around 1.2% belongs to the top ten. The sequencing sample was made of naive CD8+ T cells sorted from blood. These receptors came from a young man in good health. Both conserved end residues are part of each CDR3. A D gene is named only where the DNA matches it firmly. A row's size may be missing; if present it is once, few, many or a size class.

j_call: TRBJ1-6; v_call: TRBV25-1; clone_size: NA; d_call: NA; cdr3_aa: CASSETGSNSPLHF; cdr3_nt: TGTGCCAGCAGTGAAACAGGGAGTAATTCACCCCTCCACTTT
j_call: TRBJ2-3; v_call: TRBV21-1; clone_size: NA; d_call: NA; cdr3_aa: CASSNKGPDTQYF; cdr3_nt: TGTGCCAGCAGCAACAAGGGTCCAGATACGCAGTATTTT
j_call: TRBJ2-7; v_call: TRBV7-9; clone_size: NA; d_call: TRBD2; cdr3_aa: CASSRGTSESYEQYF; cdr3_nt: TGTGCCAGCAGCCGCGGGACTAGCGAGTCCTACGAGCAGTACTTC
j_call: TRBJ2-6; v_call: TRBV5-1; clone_size: NA; d_call: TRBD1; cdr3_aa: CASSFGTDSGANVLTF; cdr3_nt: TGCGCCAGCAGCTTCGGGACAGACTCTGGGGCCAACGTCCTGACTTTC
j_call: TRBJ2-3; v_call: TRBV27; clone_size: once; d_call: TRBD2; cdr3_aa: CASSLVAGVADTQYF; cdr3_nt: TGTGCCAGCAGTTTAGTAGCGGGAGTTGCAGATACGCAGTATTTT
j_call: TRBJ2-7; v_call: TRBV5-8; clone_size: NA; d_call: NA; cdr3_aa: CASSLGQGKDYEQYF; cdr3_nt: TGTGCCAGCAGCTTGGGGCAGGGAAAGGACTACGAGCAGTACTTC
j_call: TRBJ1-2; v_call: TRBV15; clone_size: NA; d_call: NA; cdr3_aa: CATSRDGEGDYTF; cdr3_nt: TGTGCCACCAGCAGAGATGGGGAGGGAGACTACACCTTC
j_call: TRBJ2-7; v_call: TRBV6-6; clone_size: NA; d_call: TRBD1; cdr3_aa: CASSLGTGGFNEQYF; cdr3_nt: TGTGCCAGCAGTTTGGGGACAGGGGGGTTCAACGAGCAGTACTTC
j_call: TRBJ2-7; v_call: TRBV7-9; clone_size: NA; d_call: TRBD1; cdr3_aa: CASSYGQGGYEQYF; cdr3_nt: TGTGCCAGCAGCTACGGACAGGGGGGGTACGAGCAGTACTTC
j_call: TRBJ2-7; v_call: TRBV7-2; clone_size: NA; d_call: NA; cdr3_aa: CASSLAAGTYEQYF; cdr3_nt: TGTGCCAGCAGCTTAGCAGCTGGGACCTACGAGCAGTACTTC
j_call: TRBJ1-2; v_call: TRBV19; clone_size: once; d_call: TRBD1; cdr3_aa: CAVQGEYYGYTF; cdr3_nt: TGTGCCGTCCAGGGGGAATACTATGGCTACACCTTC
j_call: TRBJ1-1; v_call: TRBV27; clone_size: NA; d_call: NA; cdr3_aa: CASSTLEGIFTEAFF; cdr3_nt: TGTGCCAGCAGTACCCTGGAGGGGATCTTCACTGAAGCTTTCTTT
j_call: TRBJ2-7; v_call: TRBV19; clone_size: once; d_call: TRBD1; cdr3_aa: CASSIDLGQGGEQYF; cdr3_nt: TGTGCCAGTAGTATAGATCTGGGACAGGGGGGCGAGCAGTACTTC
j_call: TRBJ1-5; v_call: TRBV4-1; clone_size: NA; d_call: NA; cdr3_aa: CASSQDEGRLDQPQHF; cdr3_nt: TGCGCCAGCAGCCAAGACGAGGGACGGCTTGATCAGCCCCAGCATTTT
j_call: TRBJ1-6; v_call: TRBV7-9; clone_size: NA; d_call: NA; cdr3_aa: CASSSTGIWDSPLHF; cdr3_nt: TGTGCCAGCAGCTCCACCGGGATATGGGATTCACCCCTCCACTTT
j_call: TRBJ2-3; v_call: TRBV5-1; clone_size: NA; d_call: NA; cdr3_aa: CASSLDLDSLPTDTQYF; cdr3_nt: TGCGCCAGCAGCTTGGATCTAGATTCCCTCCCCACAGATACGCAGTATTTT
j_call: TRBJ2-5; v_call: TRBV27; clone_size: NA; d_call: NA; cdr3_aa: CASSLRYQETQYF; cdr3_nt: TGTGCCAGCAGTTTGAGATACCAAGAGACCCAGTACTTC
j_call: TRBJ2-5; v_call: TRBV25-1; clone_size: NA; d_call: NA; cdr3_aa: CASSGFLGGQSETQYF; cdr3_nt: TGTGCCAGCAGTGGGTTCCTAGGGGGGCAGTCGGAGACCCAGTACTTC
j_call: TRBJ2-4; v_call: TRBV28; clone_size: NA; d_call: NA; cdr3_aa: CASSFLGQILAKNIQYF; cdr3_nt: TGTGCCAGCAGTTTTCTCGGACAGATCTTAGCCAAAAACATTCAGTACTTC
j_call: TRBJ1-1; v_call: TRBV6-1; clone_size: NA; d_call: NA; cdr3_aa: CASSLIRPNTEAFF; cdr3_nt: TGTGCCAGCAGTTTAATTCGTCCGAACACTGAAGCTTTCTTT
j_call: TRBJ2-7; v_call: TRBV6-5; clone_size: NA; d_call: NA; cdr3_aa: CASSYNLGHLSYEQYF; cdr3_nt: TGTGCCAGCAGTTACAACTTGGGACACCTCTCCTACGAGCAGTACTTC
j_call: TRBJ2-1; v_call: TRBV11-2; clone_size: NA; d_call: NA; cdr3_aa: CASSLDLLGPTMREQFF; cdr3_nt: TGTGCCAGCAGCTTAGATCTGCTAGGTCCTACAATGCGGGAGCAGTTCTTC
j_call: TRBJ2-7; v_call: TRBV19; clone_size: NA; d_call: NA; cdr3_aa: CASSIGGALYEQYF; cdr3_nt: TGTGCCAGTAGTATAGGGGGAGCCCTCTACGAGCAGTACTTC
j_call: TRBJ2-7; v_call: TRBV5-6; clone_size: NA; d_call: NA; cdr3_aa: CASSLLGESLYEQYF; cdr3_nt: TGTGCCAGCAGCTTGCTGGGTGAGAGTCTCTACGAGCAGTACTTC
j_call: TRBJ2-1; v_call: TRBV28; clone_size: NA; d_call: TRBD2; cdr3_aa: CASEALATNNEQFF; cdr3_nt: TGTGCCAGCGAGGCACTAGCGACAAACAATGAGCAGTTCTTC
j_call: TRBJ2-7; v_call: TRBV19; clone_size: NA; d_call: NA; cdr3_aa: CASSNVGREYEQYF; cdr3_nt: TGTGCCAGTAGTAATGTAGGCAGAGAGTACGAGCAGTACTTC
j_call: TRBJ2-7; v_call: TRBV4-1; clone_size: NA; d_call: TRBD2; cdr3_aa: CASSLGAGGYEQYF; cdr3_nt: TGCGCCAGCAGCCTGGGAGCGGGGGGGTACGAGCAGTACTTC
j_call: TRBJ2-7; v_call: TRBV29-1; clone_size: NA; d_call: TRBD1; cdr3_aa: CSVEANRDSSYEQYF; cdr3_nt: TGCAGCGTTGAAGCAAACCGGGACAGCTCCTACGAGCAGTACTTC
j_call: TRBJ1-1; v_call: TRBV29-1; clone_size: NA; d_call: NA; cdr3_aa: CSVDDPGGNTEAFF; cdr3_nt: TGCAGCGTGGACGATCCGGGAGGTAACACTGAAGCTTTCTTT
j_call: TRBJ2-7; v_call: TRBV7-6; clone_size: NA; d_call: NA; cdr3_aa: CASSLNDEYEQYF; cdr3_nt: TGTGCCAGCAGCTTAAATGACGAATACGAGCAGTACTTC
j_call: TRBJ2-1; v_call: TRBV13; clone_size: NA; d_call: TRBD1; cdr3_aa: CASSSDRGHYSSYNEQFF; cdr3_nt: TGTGCCAGCAGCTCGGACAGGGGTCATTATAGCTCCTACAATGAGCAGTTCTTC
j_call: TRBJ2-2; v_call: TRBV9; clone_size: NA; d_call: NA; cdr3_aa: CASSARGLEAGELFF; cdr3_nt: TGTGCCAGCAGCGCCAGAGGCTTAGAGGCCGGGGAGCTGTTTTTT
j_call: TRBJ2-7; v_call: TRBV28; clone_size: once; d_call: TRBD1; cdr3_aa: CASSLLAQGNEQYF; cdr3_nt: TGTGCCAGCAGTTTATTAGCACAGGGGAATGAGCAGTACTTC
j_call: TRBJ2-1; v_call: TRBV27; clone_size: NA; d_call: TRBD1; cdr3_aa: CASSDRVNEQFF; cdr3_nt: TGTGCCAGCAGTGACAGGGTCAATGAGCAGTTCTTC
j_call: TRBJ1-5; v_call: TRBV4-1; clone_size: NA; d_call: NA; cdr3_aa: CASSQDRRATQPQHF; cdr3_nt: TGCGCCAGCAGCCAAGATCGCAGGGCAACTCAGCCCCAGCATTTT
j_call: TRBJ2-7; v_call: TRBV7-9; clone_size: NA; d_call: TRBD2; cdr3_aa: CASSSTTGTSLYEQYF; cdr3_nt: TGTGCCAGCAGCTCAACGACTGGGACTAGTCTTTACGAGCAGTACTTC
j_call: TRBJ2-7; v_call: TRBV10-2; clone_size: NA; d_call: NA; cdr3_aa: CASRVPGVDEQYF; cdr3_nt: TGCGCCAGCAGGGTCCCTGGGGTCGACGAGCAGTACTTC
j_call: TRBJ2-7; v_call: TRBV5-4; clone_size: NA; d_call: NA; cdr3_aa: CASSLGQGSSYEQYF; cdr3_nt: TGTGCCAGCAGCTTGGGTCAGGGGTCTAGCTACGAGCAGTACTTC
j_call: TRBJ1-4; v_call: TRBV5-1; clone_size: NA; d_call: NA; cdr3_aa: CASSLDGRGAEDFRLFF; cdr3_nt: TGCGCCAGCAGCTTGGATGGGCGCGGTGCGGAAGATTTTCGTCTGTTTTTT
j_call: TRBJ2-2; v_call: TRBV21-1; clone_size: NA; d_call: NA; cdr3_aa: CASSDLAGVDYTGELFF; cdr3_nt: TGTGCCAGCAGCGATTTAGCGGGAGTTGATTATACCGGGGAGCTGTTTTTT
j_call: TRBJ2-3; v_call: TRBV19; clone_size: NA; d_call: TRBD2; cdr3_aa: CASSDRTSGSTDTQYF; cdr3_nt: TGTGCCAGTAGTGACAGGACTAGCGGTAGCACAGATACGCAGTATTTT
j_call: TRBJ1-2; v_call: TRBV4-1; clone_size: NA; d_call: NA; cdr3_aa: CASSQVFGTFDGYTF; cdr3_nt: TGCGCCAGCAGCCAAGTATTCGGGACTTTCGATGGCTACACCTTC
j_call: TRBJ2-7; v_call: TRBV4-1; clone_size: NA; d_call: NA; cdr3_aa: CASSQEKGYYEQYF; cdr3_nt: TGCGCCAGCAGCCAAGAGAAAGGATACTACGAGCAGTACTTC
j_call: TRBJ2-7; v_call: TRBV4-1; clone_size: NA; d_call: NA; cdr3_aa: CASSLLLAGDYEQYF; cdr3_nt: TGCGCCAGCAGCCTCCTCTTGGCAGGGGACTACGAGCAGTACTTC
j_call: TRBJ1-1; v_call: TRBV11-2; clone_size: NA; d_call: TRBD1; cdr3_aa: CASSPAQRTGNEAFF; cdr3_nt: TGTGCCAGCAGCCCAGCTCAAAGGACAGGCAATGAAGCTTTCTTT
j_call: TRBJ2-7; v_call: TRBV19; clone_size: NA; d_call: NA; cdr3_aa: CASTPTPGGPYF; cdr3_nt: TGTGCCAGTACCCCCACCCCGGGTGGTCCGTACTTC
j_call: TRBJ2-7; v_call: TRBV11-2; clone_size: NA; d_call: NA; cdr3_aa: CASSVISYEQYF; cdr3_nt: TGTGCCAGCAGCGTCATATCCTACGAGCAGTACTTC
j_call: TRBJ2-7; v_call: TRBV5-4; clone_size: NA; d_call: NA; cdr3_aa: CASSLEAHYEQYF; cdr3_nt: TGTGCCAGCAGCTTGGAAGCACATTACGAGCAGTACTTC
j_call: TRBJ1-1; v_call: TRBV5-1; clone_size: NA; d_call: NA; cdr3_aa: CASSIAEGTEAFF; cdr3_nt: TGCGCCAGCAGTATTGCCGAAGGTACTGAAGCTTTCTTT
j_call: TRBJ2-7; v_call: TRBV5-1; clone_size: NA; d_call: NA; cdr3_aa: CASSLRGAMYEQYF; cdr3_nt: TGCGCCAGCAGCTTACGTGGGGCGATGTACGAGCAGTACTTC
j_call: TRBJ2-1; v_call: TRBV11-2; clone_size: NA; d_call: NA; cdr3_aa: CASSLGVGRDNEQFF; cdr3_nt: TGTGCCAGCAGCTTAGGGGTTGGGCGGGACAATGAGCAGTTCTTC
j_call: TRBJ2-3; v_call: TRBV2; clone_size: NA; d_call: TRBD2; cdr3_aa: CASSVSLAGMTDTQYF; cdr3_nt: TGTGCCAGCAGTGTGAGTCTAGCGGGAATGACAGATACGCAGTATTTT
j_call: TRBJ2-5; v_call: TRBV11-2; clone_size: NA; d_call: NA; cdr3_aa: CASSFTGAVKETQYF; cdr3_nt: TGTGCCAGCAGCTTCACTGGGGCAGTGAAAGAGACCCAGTACTTC
j_call: TRBJ2-6; v_call: TRBV2; clone_size: once; d_call: NA; cdr3_aa: CASSEKGSSRVLTF; cdr3_nt: TGTGCCAGCAGTGAGAAGGGCAGTTCTCGCGTCCTGACTTTC
j_call: TRBJ2-7; v_call: TRBV5-4; clone_size: NA; d_call: TRBD2; cdr3_aa: CASSLAGLAVVYEQYF; cdr3_nt: TGTGCCAGCAGCTTGGCTGGTCTAGCGGTGGTTTACGAGCAGTACTTC
j_call: TRBJ2-7; v_call: TRBV4-3; clone_size: NA; d_call: NA; cdr3_aa: CASSQEGTELKQEQYF; cdr3_nt: TGCGCCAGCAGCCAAGAAGGGACGGAACTGAAACAGGAGCAGTACTTC
j_call: TRBJ1-1; v_call: TRBV4-1; clone_size: NA; d_call: NA; cdr3_aa: CASSLGGGTEAFF; cdr3_nt: TGCGCCAGCAGCTTAGGCGGGGGAACTGAAGCTTTCTTT
j_call: TRBJ2-2; v_call: TRBV19; clone_size: NA; d_call: TRBD1; cdr3_aa: CASSGDRGWRELFF; cdr3_nt: TGTGCCAGTAGTGGGGACAGGGGATGGAGGGAGCTGTTTTTT
j_call: TRBJ1-1; v_call: TRBV29-1; clone_size: NA; d_call: NA; cdr3_aa: CSVEIQGMNTEAFF; cdr3_nt: TGCAGCGTTGAGATACAGGGCATGAACACTGAAGCTTTCTTT
j_call: TRBJ1-1; v_call: TRBV5-1; clone_size: NA; d_call: NA; cdr3_aa: CASSLSGENTEAFF; cdr3_nt: TGCGCCAGCAGCTTGTCCGGGGAGAACACTGAAGCTTTCTTT